This TCR beta chain was retrieved from a study of beta chain features in type 1 diabetes. Study-level results: Moderately but significantly shorter TCRB CDR3s were found in Type 1 diabetes patients in all four CD4+ subsets.

Isolated RNA was reverse transcribed in full, so expressed TCRB transcripts were sequenced. Naive, central memory and regulatory T cell samples came to a mean of approximately 3.57 million reads. Generated by immunoSEQ multiplex PCR, the TCRdb table keeps only in-frame clones and is missing some. The sample holds 150,000 or so clones; about 9.2% are singletons and the top ten take about 0.68%. Germline assignment: CDR1 SNHLY and CDR2 FYNNEI. V shed 8 bases, J shed 2 bases, and the junction held 6 bases outside the gene matches. The CDR3 runs 15 residues. This clone has just a few counts. Antigen unknown.

This TCR derives from a young man in good health. This sequence joins TRBV2 and TRBJ2-3; 11 bases match TRBD2. The specimen sequenced was central memory CD4+ T cells from blood. The CDR3 sequence is CASSRLAGYTDTQYF. DNA for the CDR3: TGTGCCAGCTCTCGACTAGCGGGGTACACAGATACGCAGTATTTT.